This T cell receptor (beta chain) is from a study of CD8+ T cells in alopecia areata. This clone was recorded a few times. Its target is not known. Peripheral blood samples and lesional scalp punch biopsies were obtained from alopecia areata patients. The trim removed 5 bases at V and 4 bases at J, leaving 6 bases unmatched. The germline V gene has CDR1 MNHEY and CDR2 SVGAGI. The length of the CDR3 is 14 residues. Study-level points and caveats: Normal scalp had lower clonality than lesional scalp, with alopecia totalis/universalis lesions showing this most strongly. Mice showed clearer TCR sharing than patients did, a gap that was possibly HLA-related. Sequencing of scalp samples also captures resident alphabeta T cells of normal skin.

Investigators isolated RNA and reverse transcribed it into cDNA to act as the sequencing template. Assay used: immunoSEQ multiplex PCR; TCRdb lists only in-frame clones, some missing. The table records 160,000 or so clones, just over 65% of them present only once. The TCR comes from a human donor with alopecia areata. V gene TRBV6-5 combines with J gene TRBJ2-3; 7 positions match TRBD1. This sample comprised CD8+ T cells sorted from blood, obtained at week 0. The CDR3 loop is CASSEVQGADTQYF. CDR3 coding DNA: TGTGCCAGCAGTGAGGTCCAGGGGGCAGATACGCAGTATTTT.